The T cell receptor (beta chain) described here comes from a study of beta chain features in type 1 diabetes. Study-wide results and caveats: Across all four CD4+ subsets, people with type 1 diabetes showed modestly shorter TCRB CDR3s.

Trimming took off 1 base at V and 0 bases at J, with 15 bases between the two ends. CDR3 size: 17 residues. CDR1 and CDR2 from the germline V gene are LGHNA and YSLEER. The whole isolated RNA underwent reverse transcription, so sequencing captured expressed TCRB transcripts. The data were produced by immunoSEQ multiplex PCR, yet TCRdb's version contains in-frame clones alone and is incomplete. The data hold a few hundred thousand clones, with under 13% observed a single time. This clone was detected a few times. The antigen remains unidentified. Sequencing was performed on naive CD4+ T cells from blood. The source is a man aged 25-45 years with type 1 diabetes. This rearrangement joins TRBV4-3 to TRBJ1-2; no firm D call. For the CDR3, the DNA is TGCGCCAGCAGCCAAGGGGGAGCGAGGAACTCTAACTATGGCTACACCTTC. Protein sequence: CASSQGGARNSNYGYTF.